Detailed here is one TCR beta chain. Antigen unknown. Each TRB cDNA library was prepared by 5' RACE (with UMI labels). TCRdb reprocessed the 5' RACE reads, keeping one entry per CDR3 protein, no DNA. Recorded for this sample: about 130,000 distinct CDR3 sequences. Each CD8+ T cell subset was sorted in triplicate, under 350,000 cells each. The data were taken from a study of CXCR3-negative and CXCR3-positive naive CD8 T cells. Study-level findings and limits: Naive cells used TRBV-TRBJ genes in much the same way whether CXCR3-negative or CXCR3-positive; memory cells did not. TRB CDR3s were more hydrophobic in CXCR3-positive than in CXCR3-negative naive cells.

The CDR3 consists of 14 residues. CDR1 LNHNV and CDR2 YYDKDF come from the germline V gene (reference sequence). The material sequenced was naive CXCR3- CD8+ T cells from blood. As for subset: CD45RO-CCR7+CD27+CD95- naive CD8+ T cells lacking CXCR3 (TNR3-). This receptor was obtained from a human donor in good health. Some clones in this sample may be carry-over from other donors' samples. The gene calls are TRBV15 and TRBJ1-4. The CDR3 loop reads CATSRERLNEKLFF.